This record covers a single TCR beta chain. These data originate in a study of blood T cells in healthy people across ages. Next came a second PCR, run for roughly 7 to 12 cycles, which used a sample-barcoded 5' primer along with a J-beta primer mix. TCRdb independently ran MiXCR on the 5' RACE reads; one entry per CDR3 protein. The sample contains about 1.5 million distinct CDR3 sequences, 42% of which appear only once. The CDR3 has 15 amino acids. With 0 bases removed from V and 2 bases from J, the gap between germline ends came to 10 bases. Germline loops: CDR1 LGHDT, CDR2 YNNKEL (reference sequence).

The V gene is TRBV3-1, the J gene TRBJ1-2, with a possible D match to TRBD1 (5 bases). Sequencing was done on a sample of blood. This clonotype was sampled from a woman between 18 and 30 years old in good health. The CDR3 DNA sequence: TGTGCCAGCAGCCAAGAGAGCAGGGTAAACTATGGCTACACCTTC. Its protein is CASSQESRVNYGYTF.